What follows are 7 T cell receptor beta chains derived from one specimen sequenced in a study of blood T cell repertoires in COVID-19. TCRdb's copy holds only in-frame clones and misses some; the assay was immunoSEQ multiplex PCR. The sample holds 150,000 to 200,000 clones; around 67% are singletons and the top ten take around 2.9%. Specimen: peripheral blood. The receptors shown here come from a woman older than 75 with acute or convalescent COVID-19.

The CDR3: CASSAGGISSYNSPLHF. CDR3 nucleotide sequence: TGTGCCAGCAGCGCCGGCGGGATTAGCTCCTATAATTCACCCCTCCACTTT. The J gene is TRBJ1-6, the V gene TRBV5-4, with D hard to call. Germline-derived CDR1 and CDR2 are SGHNT and YYREEE (reference sequence). The CDR3 loop spans 17 amino acids. Trimming took off 4 bases at V and 0 bases at J, with 14 bases between the two ends.

The rearrangement uses TRBV28 and TRBJ2-7, with D possibly TRBD1 on 5 matching bases. The ends were cut back, 1 base at V and 6 bases at J, with 25 bases in the middle. Germline assignment: CDR1 MDHEN and CDR2 SYDVKM. This CDR3 comprises 18 residues. This CDR3 reads CASSLSAGLGSVDREQYF. CDR3 bases: TGTGCCAGCAGTTTATCGGCAGGGTTAGGCTCGGTGGACCGCGAGCAGTACTTC.

This clone appeared a few times. The chain uses TRBV7-9 and TRBJ2-5; 7 bases line up with TRBD2. Germline trimming cut 5 bases from V and 5 bases from J; bases unmatched to any gene: 8. Per germline, CDR1 SEHNR and CDR2 FQNEAQ (reference sequence). The CDR3 has 14 residues. CDR3 bases: TGTGCCAGCAGCCCGGCGGGAGTTCGGGAGACCCAGTACTTC. Translation: CASSPAGVRETQYF.

The rearrangement links TRBV6-5 to TRBJ1-1; D possibly corresponds to TRBD1 (6 bases). Trimming removed 5 bases at V and 1 base at J, with 14 bases between. The CDR3 spans 15 residues. Germline V gene lookup returns CDR1 MNHEY and CDR2 SVGAGI. In DNA form, the CDR3 reads TGTGCCAGCAGTCACACTACAGGGAAGAACACTGAAGCTTTCTTT. Translation: CASSHTTGKNTEAFF.

The CDR3 coding sequence is TGTGCCAGCAGTCTGACAGGGCACGGAAACACCATATATTTT. Encoded protein: CASSLTGHGNTIYF. The rearrangement joins TRBV28 to TRBJ1-3; 7 nucleotides line up with TRBD1. There are 14 residues in the CDR3. J lost 4 bases, V lost 5 bases, and 5 bases had no gene match. CDR1 and CDR2 (germline): MDHEN, SYDVKM.

This clone has more than one count but fewer than ten. The rearrangement joins TRBV29-1 to TRBJ2-5; TRBD2 matches 7 bases. Germline loops: CDR1 SQVTM, CDR2 ANQGSEA. The CDR3 totals 14 residues. V was clipped by 4 bases and J by 2 bases; unmatched bases: 7. The CDR3, as DNA: TGCAGCGTTGTCTTGACTAGCAAACAAGAGACCCAGTACTTC. Translated: CSVVLTSKQETQYF.

The V gene is TRBV3-1 (or the pseudogene TRBV3-2), the J gene TRBJ2-2; 15 bases are shared with TRBD2. Germline-derived CDR1 and CDR2 are LGHDT and YNNKEL (reference sequence). With V trimmed by 0 bases and J by 7 bases, 9 bases remained unmatched. This CDR3 is 19 amino acids long. CDR3 loop: CASSQEWVGLAGGDGELFF. Here the CDR3 DNA reads TGTGCCAGCAGCCAAGAATGGGTTGGACTAGCGGGGGGGGACGGGGAGCTGTTTTTT.